This T cell receptor beta chain was retrieved from a study of lung T cells in sarcoidosis with Löfgren's syndrome. Overall study: Löfgren's syndrome patients were the main repertoire analysis focus.

This CDR3 is built from 14 residues. Between the trimmed V and J ends, which lost 8 bases and 2 bases, there was a span of 16 bases. This clonotype was seen a handful of times. TCRdb independently ran MiXCR on the reads; one entry per CDR3 protein. This table holds some 65,000 distinct CDR3 sequences, about 20% found once. The rearrangement links TRBV12-3 or TRBV12-4 to TRBJ2-7, with a weak D call TRBD2 (6 bases). Sequencing was done on a sample of CD4+ T cells from PBMCs. This TCR was sampled from a human donor with sarcoidosis (Löfgren's syndrome or another form), or a control subject (not recorded which). The CDR3 sequence is CASLSHAGTYEQYF. CDR3 bases: TGTGCCAGCCTATCCCACGCGGGGACCTACGAGCAGTACTTC.